This T cell receptor beta chain was recorded in a study of blood T cell repertoires in COVID-19. Using immunoSEQ multiplex PCR, the repertoire was profiled, and TCRdb retains in-frame clones only, with some absent. The data hold around 450,000 clones, with about 90% observed a single time. In this sample, this clone turned up a few times. Sample: PBMCs or T cells enriched from blood (not recorded which). This clonotype was sampled from a man between 18 and 35 years old who had recovered from COVID-19.

The chain's CDR3 is CASSPSGNYGYTF. Here the CDR3 DNA reads TGTGCCAGCAGCCCATCAGGGAACTATGGCTACACCTTC. The V call is TRBV5-4, the J call TRBJ1-2, with D perhaps matching TRBD1 (5 bases). The CDR3 sequence is 13 residues long. Per germline, CDR1 SGHNT and CDR2 YYREEE (reference sequence). Trimming took 4 bases from V and 2 from J, leaving 9 bases between them.